This TCR beta chain emerged from a study of T cell repertoires in cytomegalovirus infection. Background on the study: Indications came from public TCR beta signatures; they pointed to CMV infection and to a matching HLA type.

From the reads, TCRdb called clonotypes with MiXCR, one entry per CDR3 protein. The sample yields fewer than 1,000,000 distinct CDR3 sequences, roughly 31% seen once. Study outcomes and limitations: Cumulative frequency (of public TCR beta family members) identified carriers of CMV plus the relevant HLA.

Notes on this clonotype: Its antigen remains unknown.

CDR3 length: 12 amino acids. The germline V gene has CDR1 SGHVT and CDR2 SQSDAQ. The germline V and J ends were trimmed by 5 bases and 6 bases, with 8 bases remaining between them. The chain couples TRBV7-4 to TRBJ2-4; D may be TRBD1 (5 bases). The material was cultured CD8+ T cells from PBMCs, obtained from culture after CMV antigen stimulation. The TCR originated in a human donor in good health (CMV status not recorded). Some clones in this sample may be carry-over from other donors' samples. CDR3 protein: CASSPTGNIQYF. CDR3 nucleotides: TGTGCCAGCAGCCCAACAGGAAACATTCAGTACTTC.